This passage covers 24 T cell receptor beta chains from one sample sequenced in a study of identical twins. In TCRdb, the 5' RACE reads were re-called with MiXCR into one record per CDR3 protein. Among 1.5 million to 2 million distinct CDR3 sequences listed, around 33% were seen once. Sequenced: cord blood. Every receptor here comes from a newborn girl in good health.

The chain is built from TRBV16 and TRBJ1-5; tentatively, D is TRBD1 (6 bases). The V gene lost 4 bases and the J gene lost 0 bases, with 10 bases spanning the gap. Looked up from germline, CDR1 is KGHSY and CDR2 is FQNENV. This CDR3 spans 15 amino acids. CDR3: CASSPLGGSNQPQHF. DNA for the CDR3: TGTGCCAGCAGCCCCTTAGGGGGTAGCAATCAGCCCCAGCATTTT.

This clonotype was counted ten times or more. V usage is TRBV6-6 and J usage is TRBJ1-2; maybe TRBD1 (5 bases). This CDR3 comprises 13 residues. V was shortened by 2 bases and J by 4 bases, with 8 bases between the two germline ends. Germline V gene sequence: CDR1 MNHNY, CDR2 SVGAGI (reference sequence). The CDR3 protein is CASSYRGGYGYTF. The CDR3 DNA reads as TGTGCCAGCAGTTACCGGGGGGGCTATGGCTACACCTTC.

The sample holds a few counts of this clonotype. This rearrangement joins TRBV3-1 to TRBJ2-7; no clear D. The CDR3 runs to 13 residues. V gave up 0 bases and J gave up 6 bases, with 9 bases separating them. Germline CDR1 LGHDT, CDR2 YNNKEL (reference sequence). The CDR3 loop reads CASSQDPAREQYF. In nucleotides, the CDR3 is TGTGCCAGCAGCCAAGACCCGGCTCGCGAGCAGTACTTC.

The chain links TRBV20-1 to TRBJ2-5, with 7 bases fitting TRBD2. V trimming: 1 base; J trimming: 6 bases; junction bases outside the gene matches: 17. The CDR3 has 17 residues. The germline V gene encodes CDR1 DFQATT and CDR2 SNEGSKA (reference sequence). The CDR3 loop reads CSARAPTRLGGMKTQYF. CDR3 sequence (DNA): TGCAGTGCTAGAGCCCCTACTAGATTGGGAGGGATGAAGACCCAGTACTTC.

This chain joins TRBV20-1 and TRBJ2-1; TRBD2 agrees at 7 bases. The CDR3 length is 16 residues. The germline V gene has CDR1 DFQATT and CDR2 SNEGSKA (reference sequence). The ends lost 1 base at V and 0 bases at J; junction bases unmatched: 6. CDR3 amino acids: CSARAASGDSYNEQFF. In DNA, the CDR3 is TGCAGTGCTAGAGCGGCTAGCGGTGACTCCTACAATGAGCAGTTCTTC.

This clonotype was detected only a few times. The V call is TRBV12-3 or TRBV12-4, the J call TRBJ1-5, with 7 positions matching TRBD1. The CDR3 runs 14 residues. The V gene end was trimmed by 7 bases and the J gene end by 7 bases; junction bases not matched to a gene: 10. This CDR3 is CASTPGTAGQPQHF. The CDR3 DNA follows: TGTGCCAGCACTCCAGGGACAGCAGGGCAGCCCCAGCATTTT.

This clonotype was detected only a few times. The J gene is TRBJ2-5, the V gene TRBV2; D may be TRBD1 (5 bases). Trimming took 3 bases from V and 0 from J, leaving 8 bases between them. Germline loops: CDR1 SNHLY, CDR2 FYNNEI. The CDR3 spans 14 residues. CDR3 sequence: CASSEDTYQETQYF. The CDR3 DNA is TGTGCCAGCAGTGAGGACACCTACCAAGAGACCCAGTACTTC.

This clonotype turned up a few times. The gene calls are TRBV12-3 or TRBV12-4 and TRBJ2-4; the D gene could be TRBD1 or TRBD2 (5 bases each). V was pared by 6 bases and J by 7 bases, with 13 bases between. The CDR3 covers 13 residues. The CDR3 nucleotides read TGTGCCAGCAGGATCCTCGGGACCAACATTCAGTACTTC. Its translation is CASRILGTNIQYF.

A few counts support this clonotype. The V gene is TRBV27, the J gene TRBJ2-1; D may be TRBD1 (5 bases). The V end was cut by 1 base, the J end by 6 bases, with 13 bases between. Germline V CDR1 and CDR2: MNHEY, SMNVEV (reference sequence). This CDR3 has 15 amino acids. Here the CDR3 DNA reads TGTGCCAGCAGTTTATTCACCGAAGGGGCCAATGAGCAGTTCTTC. Translation: CASSLFTEGANEQFF.

V usage is TRBV20-1 and J usage is TRBJ2-7; D possibly corresponds to TRBD1 (5 bases). This CDR3 has 11 residues. Germline V gives CDR1 DFQATT, CDR2 SNEGSKA (reference sequence). The CDR3 DNA sequence: TGCAGCCTCAGGGCCTCCTACGAGCAGTACTTC. Translating gives CSLRASYEQYF.

This clonotype was counted only a few times. The rearrangement links TRBV20-1 to TRBJ2-1; TRBD1 or TRBD2 may be the D gene (5 bases each). This CDR3 is 14 amino acids long. The germline V gene has CDR1 DFQATT and CDR2 SNEGSKA (reference sequence). V was pared by 5 bases and J by 1 base, with 12 bases between. The CDR3 bases are TGCAGTGCTCTCAGCTGGGGGTCCTACAATGAGCAGTTCTTC. Amino acids: CSALSWGSYNEQFF.

The chain is built from TRBV20-1 and TRBJ2-7; 7 nucleotides match TRBD2. J gave up 2 bases and V 6 bases, and 10 bases lay outside the gene matches. The CDR3 totals 14 residues. CDR1 is DFQATT, CDR2 SNEGSKA, per germline (reference sequence). CDR3 sequence (DNA): TGCAGTGCGAGGAGCGGGATCCATACCTACGAGCAGTACTTC. It codes for CSARSGIHTYEQYF.

This clonotype came up a few times. J is TRBJ2-7 and V is TRBV28, with D tentatively TRBD1 or TRBD2 (6 bases each). Germline V CDR1 and CDR2: MDHEN, SYDVKM. With 4 bases removed from V and 9 bases from J, the gap between germline ends came to 13 bases. There are 12 residues in the CDR3. The CDR3 region is CASSSGGRGQYF. As DNA, the CDR3 is TGTGCCAGCAGTTCTGGGGGGCGGGGGCAGTACTTC.

The V call is TRBV7-9, the J call TRBJ1-4; D call uncertain. Germline lookup yields CDR1 SEHNR and CDR2 FQNEAQ (reference sequence). The V gene lost 4 bases and the J gene lost 0 bases, with 12 bases spanning the gap. This CDR3 has 16 amino acids. CDR3: CASSSRLGTTNEKLFF. CDR3 nucleotides: TGTGCCAGCAGCTCAAGGCTTGGGACAACTAATGAAAAACTGTTTTTT. The full variable domain, in which reference TRBV7-9 and TRBJ1-4 provide the parts outside the CDR3, is DTGVSQNPRHKITKRGQNVTFRCDPISEHNRLYWYRQTLGQGPEFLTYFQNEAQLEKSRLLSDRFSAERPKGSFSTLEIQRTEQGDSAMYLCASSSRLGTTNEKLFFGSGTQLSVL.

This clonotype has a handful of counts. V gene TRBV10-3 combines with J gene TRBJ2-5, with 12 bases fitting TRBD2. The V gene end was trimmed by 3 bases and the J gene end by 11 bases; junction bases not matched to a gene: 10. Per the germline V gene, CDR1 is ENHRY and CDR2 is SYGVKD. There are 15 residues in the CDR3. CDR3 region: CAISDPGLAGPEQYF. CDR3 nucleotide sequence: TGTGCCATCAGTGACCCTGGACTAGCGGGGCCAGAGCAGTACTTC.

This chain joins TRBV12-3 or TRBV12-4 and TRBJ2-1; 7 bases are a match to TRBD2. The CDR3 loop spans 14 amino acids. J lost 8 bases, V lost 5 bases, and 9 bases had no gene match. CDR3 sequence: CASSPQGLGDEQFF. The CDR3 DNA reads as TGTGCCAGCAGTCCCCAAGGACTAGGCGATGAGCAGTTCTTC.

This clonotype was observed a handful of times. V gene TRBV6-1 combines with J gene TRBJ1-2; D remains ambiguous. Germline assignment: CDR1 MNHNS and CDR2 SASEGT. The CDR3 has 14 residues. V lost 3 bases to trimming and J lost 4 bases, with 12 bases between them. Here the CDR3 DNA reads TGTGCCAGCAGTGATTCGGCGACAACCTATGGCTACACCTTC. Translated: CASSDSATTYGYTF.

Points on this clonotype: An end of the junction does not agree with germline; a read error may underlie this. This chain uses TRBV6-5 with TRBJ2-3; 11 nucleotides line up with TRBD2. The germline CDR1 and CDR2 sequences are MNHEY and SVGAGI. The CDR3 contains 15 residues. CDR3 coding DNA: TGTGCCGGCAGCACGACTAGCGGGAACACAGATACGCAGTATTTT. This translates into CAGSTTSGNTDTQYF.

The rearrangement links TRBV20-1 to TRBJ2-7; a possible D gene is TRBD2 (6 bases). Looked up from germline, CDR1 is DFQATT and CDR2 is SNEGSKA (reference sequence). The CDR3 spans 14 residues. V lost 6 bases, J lost 6 bases, and 21 bases lay in between. This CDR3 reads CSAPRLEATCEQYF. The CDR3 coding sequence is TGCAGTGCACCCAGACTAGAAGCGACCTGCGAGCAGTACTTC.

The chain carries TRBV7-9 and TRBJ2-1; D not certain. This CDR3 is 13 amino acids long. Germline V lookup: CDR1 SEHNR, CDR2 FQNEAQ (reference sequence). The CDR3 loop is CAGGQSSYNEQFF. CDR3 sequence (DNA): TGTGCGGGTGGGCAGAGCTCCTACAATGAGCAGTTCTTC. The entire variable domain, with the rest obtained from reference TRBV7-9 and TRBJ2-1, is as follows: DTGVSQNPRHKITKRGQNVTFRCDPISEHNRLYWYRQTLGQGPEFLTYFQNEAQLEKSRLLSDRFSAERPKGSFSTLEIQRTEQGDSAMYLCAGGQSSYNEQFFGPGTRLTVL.

This chain links TRBV14 with TRBJ2-2; D possibly uses TRBD1 or TRBD2 (5 bases each). The V gene's germline CDR1 is SGHDN and CDR2 FVKESK. Trimming stripped 0 bases from V and 1 base from J, with 12 bases between. The length of the CDR3 is 17 residues. The CDR3, as DNA: TGTGCCAGCAGCCAAGATCGGGGCAGCTTGAACACCGGGGAGCTGTTTTTT. It translates to CASSQDRGSLNTGELFF.

This clonotype was counted at least ten times. The J gene is TRBJ2-3, the V gene TRBV11-2; unclear D gene. Germline loops: CDR1 SGHAT, CDR2 FQNNGV. This CDR3 spans 11 amino acids. Between the trimmed V and J ends, which lost 5 bases and 4 bases, there was a span of 4 bases. CDR3 residues: CASSGPDTQYF. The CDR3 DNA follows: TGTGCCAGCAGCGGTCCAGATACGCAGTATTTT.

This chain connects TRBV3-1 to TRBJ1-2; 9 bases line up with TRBD1. V lost 4 bases, J lost 5 bases, and 8 bases stayed unmatched. CDR3 length equals 15 residues. The germline V gene encodes CDR1 LGHDT and CDR2 YNNKEL (reference sequence). DNA of the CDR3: TGTGCCAGCAGCCTCGGGACAGGGCCCACGTATGGCTACACCTTC. Translating it yields CASSLGTGPTYGYTF.

This clonotype has more than one count but fewer than ten. This sequence joins TRBV20-1 and TRBJ1-3, with D perhaps TRBD1 (6 bases). This CDR3 has 14 residues. Trimming pared 4 bases from V and 0 bases from J, leaving 10 bases between. The germline V gene has CDR1 DFQATT and CDR2 SNEGSKA (reference sequence). The CDR3 coding sequence is TGCAGTGCTACGACAGGCTCCTCTGGAAACACCATATATTTT. This translates into CSATTGSSGNTIYF.